These 26 T cell receptor beta chains came from one sample sequenced in a study of T cells expressing NK-cell markers. TCRdb re-called the 5' RACE reads; every CDR3 protein appears as one record, without DNA. The sample has about 460,000 distinct CDR3 sequences. Sequenced material: blood T cells: a sorted CD56 or NKG2C T cell subset, CD4+ or CD8+ T cells, or bulk PBMC T cells (not recorded which). These receptors were obtained from a woman aged 45-65 years in good health.

J is TRBJ2-4 and V is TRBV3-1; the D gene TCRdb calls, TRBD2, cannot be checked with no DNA. The CDR3 sequence is 13 residues long. Germline CDR1 and CDR2: LGHDT and YNNKEL (reference sequence). CDR3 sequence reads: CASSIKLAGIQYF.

V and J are TRBV11-2 and TRBJ2-7; the D call from TCRdb, TRBD1, cannot be confirmed without DNA. The CDR3 length is 15 residues. CDR1 and CDR2 (germline): SGHAT, FQNNGV. CDR3 sequence: CASSTSGVSSYEQYF. The full variable domain, rest sourced from reference TRBV11-2 and TRBJ2-7, is EAGVAQSPRYKIIEKRQSVAFWCNPISGHATLYWYQQILGQGPKLLIQFQNNGVVDDSQLPKDRFSAERLKGVDSTLKIQPAKLEDSAVYLCASSTSGVSSYEQYFGPGTRLTVT.

The gene calls are TRBV7-6 and TRBJ2-5; absent DNA, TCRdb's TRBD2 call cannot be checked. CDR1 and CDR2 (germline): SGHVS, FNYEAQ. The CDR3 sequence is 16 residues long. The CDR3 loop reads CASSFQTSGNQETQYF.

This rearrangement joins TRBV15 to TRBJ2-7; no DNA is available, so the TRBD2 call from TCRdb remains unchecked. The CDR3 totals 16 residues. Germline lookup yields CDR1 LNHNV and CDR2 YYDKDF (reference sequence). CDR3: CATSRDPRGSRYEQYF.

The genes are TRBV5-1 and TRBJ2-3; there is no DNA to check the TCRdb D call of TRBD2. Looked up from germline, CDR1 is SGHRS and CDR2 is YFSETQ. This CDR3 is built from 15 residues. The CDR3 loop reads CASSLVAAYTDTQYF.

The chain carries TRBV5-1 and TRBJ2-5; TCRdb proposes TRBD1, but this gene call is untestable without DNA. The CDR3 contains 13 residues. The germline gives CDR1 SGHRS, CDR2 YFSETQ. CDR3 region: CASSPTGPETQYF.

The chain carries TRBV2 and TRBJ1-6; lacking DNA, the TRBD1 call made by TCRdb goes unchecked. CDR1 is SNHLY and CDR2 is FYNNEI in the germline V gene. The CDR3 is made up of 15 amino acids. The CDR3 here is CASQGSGQLNSPLHF.

The chain links TRBV29-1 to TRBJ2-6; the D call of TRBD1 rests on TCRdb alone, since no DNA is present to check it. CDR1 is SQVTM, CDR2 ANQGSEA, per germline. The CDR3 has 17 amino acids. This chain's CDR3 is CSVGSGTGISGANVLTF.

V and J are TRBV24-1 and TRBJ2-1; the TCRdb D gene call, TRBD2, has no DNA to confirm it. The CDR3 loop spans 16 amino acids. Germline-derived CDR1 and CDR2 are KGHDR and SFDVKD. The CDR3 sequence: CATSGKLAGVFDEQFF.

V and J are TRBV30 and TRBJ1-1. The CDR3 runs 11 residues. CDR1 GTSNPN and CDR2 SVGIG come from the germline V gene (reference sequence). The CDR3 reads CAWSTNTEAFF.

The rearrangement links TRBV2 to TRBJ2-3. Germline CDR1 SNHLY, CDR2 FYNNEI. The CDR3 is 15 amino acids. This chain's CDR3 is CASRVAGVLADTQYF.

V gene TRBV5-1 combines with J gene TRBJ2-3. Germline values: CDR1 SGHRS, CDR2 YFSETQ. This CDR3 is 12 amino acids long. The CDR3 is CASSWGMDTQYF. Supplemented by reference TRBV5-1 and TRBJ2-3, the full variable domain reads KAGVTQTPRYLIKTRGQQVTLSCSPISGHRSVSWYQQTPGQGLQFLFEYFSETQRNKGNFPGRFSGRQFSNSRSEMNVSTLELGDSALYLCASSWGMDTQYFGPGTRLTVL.

CDR3 protein: CASSTTGLAGYEQYF. This chain uses TRBV6-5 with TRBJ2-7; TCRdb reports TRBD2, a call that lacks DNA to check it against. The CDR3 has 15 amino acids. Germline V gene sequence: CDR1 MNHEY, CDR2 SVGAGI.

J is TRBJ2-7 and V is TRBV5-1. CDR3 size: 12 residues. The germline gives CDR1 SGHRS, CDR2 YFSETQ. CDR3 region: CASSSLSWEQYF.

The rearrangement uses TRBV5-1 and TRBJ1-1. This CDR3 region has 12 residues. Germline V gene lookup returns CDR1 SGHRS and CDR2 YFSETQ. The CDR3 protein is CASSSPYGEAFF.

The J gene is TRBJ2-1, the V gene TRBV18; TCRdb's D gene call, TRBD1, goes unchecked for lack of DNA. CDR3 length: 17 residues. The germline V gene has CDR1 KGHSH and CDR2 LQKENI. The CDR3 loop reads CASSPEDRGSSYNEQFF. The complete variable domain, with remaining parts taken from reference TRBV18 and TRBJ2-1, reads NAGVMQNPRHLVRRRGQEARLRCSPMKGHSHVYWYRQLPEEGLKFMVYLQKENIIDESGMPKERFSAEFPKEGPSILRIQQVVRGDSAAYFCASSPEDRGSSYNEQFFGPGTRLTVL.

The chain is built from TRBV30 and TRBJ2-3; as DNA is missing, the TRBD2 call by TCRdb cannot be tested. From germline, CDR1 is GTSNPN and CDR2 SVGIG (reference sequence). The CDR3 loop spans 13 amino acids. The CDR3 sequence: CAWTQREGDTQYF.

The V gene is TRBV12-3 or TRBV12-4, the J gene TRBJ1-2; checking the TCRdb D call of TRBD1 is not possible without DNA. This CDR3 has 15 residues. The CDR3 sequence is CASSSLAGLGYGYTF.

The V and J genes are TRBV19 and TRBJ2-5; without DNA, the TCRdb call of TRBD1 cannot be checked. Germline CDR1 and CDR2: LNHDA and SQIVND (reference sequence). The CDR3 runs 13 residues. CDR3 loop: CASSPVTRETQYF.

This rearrangement joins TRBV6-1 to TRBJ1-5; TCRdb calls TRBD1, which cannot be checked without DNA. CDR1 and CDR2 (germline): MNHNS, SASEGT. This CDR3 is 15 amino acids long. This CDR3 is CASSEEGGVGQPQHF.

The chain joins TRBV5-1 to TRBJ2-3; the TRBD1 assignment by TCRdb is unverifiable without DNA. In germline, CDR1 is SGHRS, CDR2 YFSETQ. This CDR3 is 15 amino acids long. The CDR3 reads CASSTSGKGTDTQYF. The full variable domain, its missing parts supplied by reference TRBV5-1 and TRBJ2-3, is KAGVTQTPRYLIKTRGQQVTLSCSPISGHRSVSWYQQTPGQGLQFLFEYFSETQRNKGNFPGRFSGRQFSNSRSEMNVSTLELGDSALYLCASSTSGKGTDTQYFGPGTRLTVL.

The V call is TRBV4-2, the J call TRBJ1-6; TCRdb's D gene call, TRBD1, goes unchecked for lack of DNA. This CDR3 comprises 13 residues. CDR1 and CDR2 from the germline V gene are LGHNA and YNFKEQ. This CDR3 reads CASSQEKGTPLHF.

J is TRBJ2-5 and V is TRBV20-1; TCRdb lists TRBD2, though no DNA is available to test this call. Germline assignment: CDR1 DFQATT and CDR2 SNEGSKA (reference sequence). The CDR3 runs 15 residues. The CDR3 protein is CSAALTSEAKKTQYF.

The V and J genes are TRBV9 and TRBJ2-3; TCRdb names TRBD1, which stays unverified in the absence of DNA. The CDR3 has 13 amino acids. CDR1 SGDLS and CDR2 YYNGEE come from the germline V gene. The CDR3 loop reads CASSVDGGDTQYF.

The genes are TRBV3-1 and TRBJ2-3; with no DNA, the TCRdb D assignment of TRBD2 cannot be verified. CDR1 and CDR2 from the germline V gene are LGHDT and YNNKEL (reference sequence). The CDR3 sequence is 16 residues long. CDR3 loop: CASSLGRLASTDTQYF.

The chain combines TRBV20-1 with TRBJ1-3. CDR1 is DFQATT and CDR2 is SNEGSKA in the germline V gene (reference sequence). The CDR3 length is 16 residues. CDR3 loop: CSAQRSFGRSGNTIYF.